This TCR beta chain was identified during a study of T-cell reconstitution after alpha-beta-depleted transplantation in children. This clonotype was recorded a few times. This sample's TCRbeta library carried unique molecular identifier barcodes. TCRdb re-derived calls from the PCR reads in MiXCR, one entry per CDR3 protein. The sample yields 500,000 to 600,000 distinct CDR3 sequences, approximately 29% seen once. Trimming pared 2 bases from V and 6 bases from J, leaving 11 bases between. This CDR3 comprises 13 residues. Germline V CDR1 and CDR2: SGHRS, YFSETQ. Sequencing used PBMCs from the stem cell graft donor, obtained from the stem cell graft. The V and J genes are TRBV5-1 and TRBJ1-2; a possible D gene is TRBD1 (5 bases). This clonotype was sampled from a human donor who donated a stem cell graft to a child with aplastic anemia. The CDR3 region has the DNA TGCGCCAGCAGCTTTCGGGGCCTCGATGGCTACACCTTC. Translation gives CASSFRGLDGYTF.